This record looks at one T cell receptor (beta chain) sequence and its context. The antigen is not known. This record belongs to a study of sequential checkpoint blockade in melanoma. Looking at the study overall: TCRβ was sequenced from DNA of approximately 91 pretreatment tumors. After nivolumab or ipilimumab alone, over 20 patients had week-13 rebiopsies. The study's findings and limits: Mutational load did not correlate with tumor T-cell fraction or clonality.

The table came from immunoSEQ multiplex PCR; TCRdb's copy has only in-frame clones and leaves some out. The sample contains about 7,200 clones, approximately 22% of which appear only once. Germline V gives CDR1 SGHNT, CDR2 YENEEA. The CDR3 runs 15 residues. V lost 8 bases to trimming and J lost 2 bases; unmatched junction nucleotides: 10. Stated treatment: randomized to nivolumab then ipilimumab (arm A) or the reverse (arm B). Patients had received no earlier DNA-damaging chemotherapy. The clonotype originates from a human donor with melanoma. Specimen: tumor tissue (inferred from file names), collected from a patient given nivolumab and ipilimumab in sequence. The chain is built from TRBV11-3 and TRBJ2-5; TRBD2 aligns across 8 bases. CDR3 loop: CASWRTGGTQETQYF. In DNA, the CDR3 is TGTGCCAGCTGGAGGACGGGGGGGACGCAAGAGACCCAGTACTTC.